This TCR beta chain emerged from a study of blood T cell repertoires in COVID-19. Across the study: Material from acute and convalescent COVID-19 was sourced from the United States, Italy and Spain. From T cells, B-cell-depleted T cells, or PBMCs came the material, which was cDNA or gDNA.

The V gene's germline CDR1 is KGHSH and CDR2 LQKENI. Losses at the gene ends were 0 bases for V and 6 bases for J; bases not matched to a gene: 13. This CDR3 spans 17 amino acids. The authors' processing: Using reference gene primer amplification, nucleated cell counts were estimated. Generated by immunoSEQ multiplex PCR, the TCRdb table keeps only in-frame clones and is missing some. V, J and clone size reflect that table, while D and trimming were determined from the DNA. The profile covers 150,000 to 200,000 clones, with about 77% appearing a single time and about 15% taken by the ten largest. Participant ages covered roughly 18 to 89 years across 25 or so US areas.

The sequence came from a woman in her 50s with acute COVID-19. Sequencing was carried out using PBMCs or T cells enriched from blood (not recorded which). V is TRBV18 and J is TRBJ1-1, with TRBD1 matching 7 bases. The DNA of the CDR3 is TGTGCCAGCTCACCACCCAACGGACAGGATCGGGGCGCTGAAGCTTTCTTT. Amino acid sequence: CASSPPNGQDRGAEAFF.